Only one count was recorded for the clone carrying this T cell receptor (beta chain). This sample was included in a study of technical replicates of blood from a handful of donors. Germline trimming cut 6 bases from V and 5 bases from J; bases unmatched to any gene: 12. Germline V gives CDR1 SNHLY, CDR2 FYNNEI. This CDR3 is built from 15 residues. Clones were read by immunoSEQ multiplex PCR, and TCRdb kept only the in-frame ones, dropping some. Found here are about 56,000 clones, nearly 95% of them singletons; the top ten hold 2.5% to 3.5%. The sample was PBMCs. The receptor was derived from a human donor in good health. Some clones in this sample may be carry-over from other donors' samples. The J gene is TRBJ2-5, the V gene TRBV2, with 7 positions matching TRBD2. CDR3 loop: CASSAILAAGETQYF. In nucleotides, the CDR3 is TGTGCCAGCAGCGCTATCCTAGCGGCCGGGGAGACCCAGTACTTC.